The sequence of this TCR beta chain was determined in a study of long-term antiretroviral therapy in people with HIV. A v3.0 immunoSEQ assay was performed at survey level. Generated by immunoSEQ multiplex PCR, the TCRdb table keeps only in-frame clones and is missing some. The table records about 39,000 clones, about nine tenths of them present only once. As to this clone: Its cognate antigen is unknown.

At least one PBMC sample before ART and at least two after were required. Findings and limits, study-wide: The data indicate that diversity increased after ART but remained below transplant donor controls. Unavailable data included ART adherence, viral resistance and therapy changes (switches in treatment).

Germline V gene data show CDR1 as MNHEY and CDR2 as SMNVEV (reference sequence). This CDR3 has 12 residues. V was cut by 4 bases and J by 4 bases, with 5 bases left in between. The rearrangement uses TRBV27 and TRBJ2-1; TRBD1 or TRBD2 may be the D gene (5 bases each). This clonotype originated in a woman aged 50 to 65 with HIV. The material sequenced was unsorted PBMCs, taken 1.2 years after starting antiretroviral therapy. CDR3 region: CASSWGYNEQFF. CDR3 DNA sequence: TGTGCCAGCAGTTGGGGGTACAATGAGCAGTTCTTC.